The 7 T cell receptor beta chains in this list originate from one sample, sequenced in a study of early T cells in non-severe SARS-CoV-2 infection. TCRdb called the 5' RACE reads again in MiXCR, with one record for every CDR3 protein. Of approximately 29,000 distinct CDR3 sequences in the sample, around 6.1% were seen once. The source was whole blood, collected at baseline. The receptors come from an adult who was a healthcare worker with PCR-confirmed SARS-CoV-2 infection or an uninfected control (not recorded which).

This clonotype was detected many times. The chain carries TRBV14 and TRBJ2-1; TRBD1 agrees at 7 bases. Per the germline V gene, CDR1 is SGHDN and CDR2 is FVKESK. The CDR3 spans 17 residues. The ends lost 4 bases at V and 0 bases at J; junction bases unmatched: 9. In DNA, the CDR3 is TGTGCCAGCAGCCGGACCCTGACAGGGAGCTCCTACAATGAGCAGTTCTTC. The encoded protein is CASSRTLTGSSYNEQFF.

This clonotype was counted at least ten times. This chain connects TRBV30 to TRBJ1-1, with D perhaps matching TRBD1 (6 bases). The CDR3 runs to 12 residues. Germline CDR1 reads GTSNPN; CDR2 reads SVGIG (reference sequence). V lost 3 bases to trimming and J lost 1 base, with 6 bases between them. This CDR3 is CAWRQGNTEAFF. The DNA of the CDR3 is TGTGCCTGGAGACAGGGGAACACTGAAGCTTTCTTT. The full variable domain, with the rest looked up from reference TRBV30 and TRBJ1-1, is SQTIHQWPATLVQPVGSPLSLECTVEGTSNPNLYWYRQAAGRGLQLLFYSVGIGQISSEVPQNLSASRPQDRQFILSSKKLLLSDSGFYLCAWRQGNTEAFFGQGTRLTVV.

This clonotype has ten or more counts. The rearrangement links TRBV4-2 to TRBJ1-2; D ambiguous. The CDR3 runs 14 residues. The V gene lost 1 base and the J gene lost 4 bases, with 10 bases spanning the gap. Germline CDR1 LGHNA, CDR2 YNFKEQ. The CDR3 DNA is TGTGCCAGCAGCCAAGCGGGAGGATCCTATGGCTACACCTTC. Its translation is CASSQAGGSYGYTF.

There are many counts of this clonotype. CDR3 bases: TGTGCCACTCGTAGCGGGAGCACAGATACGCAGTATTTT. As protein: CATRSGSTDTQYF. This chain links TRBV27 with TRBJ2-3; 7 nucleotides agree with TRBD2. The CDR3 loop spans 13 amino acids. From germline, CDR1 is MNHEY and CDR2 SMNVEV (reference sequence). Germline trimming cut 10 bases from V and 0 bases from J; bases unmatched to any gene: 4.

The chain is built from TRBV7-3 and TRBJ2-1, with D tentatively TRBD2 (5 bases). Germline V gene lookup returns CDR1 SGHTA and CDR2 FQGTGA. V was clipped by 1 base and J by 7 bases, with 8 bases between them. The CDR3 totals 13 residues. This chain's CDR3 is CASSLNPGNEQFF. CDR3 DNA sequence: TGTGCCAGCAGCTTAAACCCGGGGAATGAGCAGTTCTTC.

This clonotype occurred many times. V is TRBV24-1 and J is TRBJ2-1; D is possibly TRBD2 (5 bases). Germline values: CDR1 KGHDR, CDR2 SFDVKD. The CDR3 has 15 amino acids. Trimming cost V 5 bases and J 8 bases, with 18 bases left between them. CDR3 sequence (DNA): TGTGCCACCAGTGCCCTAACGCAAGGGAGTGATGAGCAGTTCTTC. This sequence encodes CATSALTQGSDEQFF.

This clonotype showed up many times. The chain joins TRBV29-1 to TRBJ2-1; 7 bases are a match to TRBD2. Germline lookup yields CDR1 SQVTM and CDR2 ANQGSEA. CDR3 length: 14 amino acids. With 6 bases clipped from V and 0 bases from J, the junction kept 5 bases outside the gene matches. The CDR3 nucleotides are TGCAGCGTCTCGGGGGGTTACTCCTACAATGAGCAGTTCTTC. This sequence encodes CSVSGGYSYNEQFF.